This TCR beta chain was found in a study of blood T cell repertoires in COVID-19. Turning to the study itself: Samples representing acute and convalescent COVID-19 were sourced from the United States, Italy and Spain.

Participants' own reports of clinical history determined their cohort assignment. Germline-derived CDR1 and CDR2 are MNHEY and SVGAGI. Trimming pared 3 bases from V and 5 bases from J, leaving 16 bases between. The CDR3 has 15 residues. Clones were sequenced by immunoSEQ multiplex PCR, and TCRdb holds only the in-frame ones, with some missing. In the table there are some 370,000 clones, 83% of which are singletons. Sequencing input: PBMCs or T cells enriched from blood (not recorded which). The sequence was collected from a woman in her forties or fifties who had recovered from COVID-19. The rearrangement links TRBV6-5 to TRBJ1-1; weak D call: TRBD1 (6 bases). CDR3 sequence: CASSYRQARWTEAFF. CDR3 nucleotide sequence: TGTGCCAGCAGTTATCGACAGGCTAGGTGGACTGAAGCTTTCTTT.